The next 6 T cell receptor beta chains were all read from a single sample in a study of T cells in Graves' hyperthyroidism and ophthalmopathy. Regions amplified from RNA transcripts were the TCR beta CDR3 regions. HTBI primers were the set used in a first-round RT-PCR of the TCR CDR3. TCRdb passed the multiplex PCR reads through MiXCR, listing each CDR3 protein once. The sample contains hundreds of thousands of distinct CDR3 sequences, under 15% of which appear only once. The sequencing input was blood. The receptors originated from a woman aged 40-49 years with Graves' ophthalmopathy.

This clonotype was recorded a few times. This chain connects TRBV20-1 to TRBJ1-5; 7 bases agree with TRBD1. Unmatched junction bases numbered 15, after V lost 6 bases and J lost 4 bases. The CDR3 spans 16 residues. CDR1 DFQATT and CDR2 SNEGSKA come from the germline V gene (reference sequence). The CDR3 DNA is TGCAGTGCACCCCCGGGGGGAGGGGGCCTAAATCAGCCCCAGCATTTT. Encoded protein: CSAPPGGGGLNQPQHF.

The table lists this clonotype with many counts. The rearrangement links TRBV6-1 to TRBJ2-5; 11 bases match TRBD2. The CDR3 spans 15 residues. Germline V lookup: CDR1 MNHNS, CDR2 SASEGT. V dropped 5 bases and J dropped 5; count of bases not matched to a gene: 7. This chain's CDR3 is CASSIAGGPGETQYF. The CDR3 DNA reads as TGTGCCAGCAGTATAGCGGGAGGGCCGGGGGAGACCCAGTACTTC.

This clonotype was seen repeatedly, ten times or more. CDR3 amino acids: CASSSPYTEAFF. The CDR3 DNA sequence: TGTGCCAGCAGTTCCCCATACACTGAAGCTTTCTTT. The chain joins TRBV6-5 to TRBJ1-1; no reliable D call. CDR1 MNHEY and CDR2 SVGAGI come from the germline V gene. This CDR3 spans 12 amino acids. The ends were cut back, 4 bases at V and 3 bases at J, with 6 bases in the middle.

This clonotype was found a few times. Without the conserved terminal phenylalanine or tryptophan, this CDR3 likely stems from a read error. The V call is TRBV6-1, the J call TRBJ2-5; 11 bases agree with TRBD2. Germline V lookup: CDR1 MNHNS, CDR2 SASEGT. The ends lost 6 bases at V and 5 bases at J; junction bases unmatched: 8. The CDR3 length is 15 residues. In DNA form, the CDR3 reads TGTGCCAGCAGCCCGACTAGCGGGATCCTCGAGACCCAGTACCTC. Residues: CASSPTSGILETQYL.

Many counts were recorded for this clonotype. The chain employs TRBV4-3 and TRBJ1-5; D gene ambiguous. CDR3 length: 13 residues. Germline values: CDR1 LGHNA, CDR2 YSLEER. The V end was cut by 0 bases, the J end by 10 bases, with 10 bases between. The CDR3 reads CASSQDRALPQHF. Here the CDR3 DNA reads TGCGCCAGCAGCCAAGATAGAGCCTTACCCCAGCATTTT.

The table lists this clonotype with many counts. The chain employs TRBV25-1 and TRBJ2-7; 11 bases agree with TRBD1. CDR3 length equals 14 residues. Germline loops: CDR1 MGHDK, CDR2 SYGVNS. The junction had 2 bases not matched to a gene; V was cut back by 1 base and J by 6 bases. DNA for the CDR3: TGTGCCAGCAGTGAATCCGGGACAGGGGGCGAGCAGTACTTC. Translated: CASSESGTGGEQYF.